One sample yielded the 25 T cell receptor beta chains listed below, sequenced in a study of T cell repertoires in Merkel cell carcinoma. The assay was immunoSEQ multiplex PCR, and TCRdb's table has in-frame clones only and misses some. This repertoire shows 12,000 to 15,000 clones, roughly four fifths found once; its top ten account for 17%. Sequenced: tumor tissue. The origin of the receptors is an adult with Merkel cell carcinoma.

This chain uses TRBV4-2 with TRBJ1-5, with 9 bases fitting TRBD1. Looked up from germline, CDR1 is LGHNA and CDR2 is YNFKEQ. This CDR3 contains 16 residues. V lost 0 bases and J lost 5; bases outside the gene matches: 5. In DNA, the CDR3 is TGTGCCAGCAGCCAAGAGTTGACAGGGGGATATCAGCCCCAGCATTTT. The encoded protein is CASSQELTGGYQPQHF.

CDR3 amino acids: CASKPSPTPGEKLFF. The CDR3 DNA is TGCGCCAGCAAACCCTCTCCGACCCCGGGGGAAAAACTGTTTTTT. This sequence joins TRBV5-1 and TRBJ1-4, with no clear D. V dropped 6 bases and J dropped 8 bases, with 20 bases sitting between them. This CDR3 is 15 amino acids long. The germline V gene has CDR1 SGHRS and CDR2 YFSETQ.

The V call is TRBV9, the J call TRBJ2-7, with D perhaps assigned TRBD1 or TRBD2 (5 bases each). The CDR3 covers 13 residues. The germline V and J ends were trimmed by 4 bases and 4 bases, with 12 bases remaining between them. The germline V gene has CDR1 SGDLS and CDR2 YYNGEE. CDR3 in DNA: TGTGCCAGCAGCCCCCGGGACGGTTACGAGCAGTACTTC. Residues: CASSPRDGYEQYF.

This rearrangement joins TRBV7-9 to TRBJ1-1, with TRBD1 as a possible D gene (5 bases). The V gene's germline CDR1 is SEHNR and CDR2 FQNEAQ (reference sequence). V lost 6 bases and J 4 bases, leaving 18 bases between the germline ends. This CDR3 has 15 amino acids. Written as DNA, the CDR3 is TGTGCCAGCAGACCCGACAGAGGATCGGCCACTGAAGCTTTCTTT. This codes for CASRPDRGSATEAFF.

The chain combines TRBV7-2 with TRBJ1-1, with D possibly TRBD1 on 5 matching bases. The CDR3 is made up of 14 amino acids. The V end lost 5 bases, the J end lost 4 bases, and 14 bases lay between the germline ends. The V gene's germline CDR1 is SGHTA and CDR2 FQGNSA. DNA of the CDR3: TGTGCCAGCAGCCCGAGGGGAGTTAGCACTGAAGCTTTCTTT. It is translated as CASSPRGVSTEAFF.

The rearrangement uses TRBV5-5 and TRBJ1-1; D not certain. V lost 7 bases, J lost 5 bases, and 15 bases lay in between. Germline CDR1 is SGHKS and CDR2 is YYEKEE (reference sequence). The CDR3 spans 13 residues. DNA of the CDR3: TGTGCCAGCGTCCTCCGGCCGGGAACTGAAGCTTTCTTT. This encodes CASVLRPGTEAFF.

The chain has TRBV28 and TRBJ1-2, with D possibly being TRBD1 (6 bases). From germline, CDR1 is MDHEN and CDR2 SYDVKM. The CDR3 consists of 15 residues. Trimming pared 6 bases from V and 2 bases from J, leaving 16 bases between. CDR3: CASRNYLGQNYGYTF. The CDR3 nucleotides are TGTGCCAGCAGGAACTATCTGGGACAAAACTATGGCTACACCTTC.

The chain couples TRBV2 to TRBJ1-2; D ambiguous. V gave up 6 bases and J gave up 1 base, with 9 bases separating them. CDR3 length equals 13 residues. Germline-derived CDR1 and CDR2 are SNHLY and FYNNEI. The CDR3 loop reads CASRQQYNYGYTF. The CDR3 DNA reads as TGTGCCAGCAGACAGCAGTATAACTATGGCTACACCTTC.

This clone was observed once. This chain joins TRBV27 and TRBJ1-6; a weak D match, TRBD1 (5 bases). Per germline, CDR1 MNHEY and CDR2 SMNVEV (reference sequence). This CDR3 comprises 15 residues. The ends were cut back, 6 bases at V and 0 bases at J, with 9 bases in the middle. CDR3 amino acids: CASRVGGSYNSPLHF. The DNA of the CDR3 is TGTGCCAGCAGGGTCGGGGGCTCCTATAATTCACCCCTCCACTTT.

CDR3 region: CATSHSSGDVNEQFF. In nucleotides, the CDR3 is TGTGCCACCTCCCATTCTAGCGGGGACGTCAATGAGCAGTTCTTC. This chain connects TRBV24-1 to TRBJ2-1, with 9 nucleotides matching TRBD2. The CDR3 sequence is 15 residues long. The V gene end was trimmed by 9 bases and the J gene end by 6 bases; junction bases not matched to a gene: 11. Per the germline V gene, CDR1 is KGHDR and CDR2 is SFDVKD.

V usage is TRBV5-4 and J usage is TRBJ2-3; D ambiguous. CDR3 size: 14 residues. Trimming left V 1 base short and J 6 bases short, with 12 bases between. Germline V CDR1 and CDR2: SGHNT, YYREEE (reference sequence). CDR3 residues: CASSLINTPDTQYF. CDR3 sequence (DNA): TGTGCCAGCAGCTTGATCAATACCCCGGATACGCAGTATTTT.

The chain uses TRBV10-3 and TRBJ1-1, with 9 bases fitting TRBD1. The J segment lost 3 bases and the V segment lost 4 bases, leaving 9 bases of the junction unmatched. From germline, CDR1 is ENHRY and CDR2 SYGVKD. The CDR3 is made up of 16 amino acids. For the CDR3, the DNA is TGTGCCATCAGTGTTTACTACCGGACAGGGGACACTGAAGCTTTCTTT. Its protein product is CAISVYYRTGDTEAFF.

The chain employs TRBV9 and TRBJ2-7; D gene ambiguous. The germline CDR1 and CDR2 sequences are SGDLS and YYNGEE. Deletions cut 4 bases from V and 5 bases from J, with 13 bases between. The CDR3 spans 13 residues. CDR3 nucleotides: TGTGCCAGCAGCCCCCTGGATGGCCACGAGCAGTACTTC. Protein: CASSPLDGHEQYF.

Only a few counts were recorded for this clone. This rearrangement joins TRBV7-9 to TRBJ2-7; 9 bases are a match to TRBD2. Losses at the gene ends were 6 bases for V and 4 bases for J; bases not matched to a gene: 10. The CDR3 spans 15 residues. The V gene's germline CDR1 is SEHNR and CDR2 FQNEAQ (reference sequence). In nucleotides, the CDR3 is TGTGCCAGCAGTCTTAGCGGGAGCCCCGGGTACGAGCAGTACTTC. Translation gives CASSLSGSPGYEQYF.

This chain links TRBV12-5 with TRBJ2-4; the D gene is possibly TRBD1 (5 bases). Deletions cut 5 bases from V and 7 bases from J, with 15 bases between. The CDR3 is 14 residues long. Germline CDR1 and CDR2: LGHNT and FRNRAP. Here the CDR3 DNA reads TGTGCTAGTGGTCCGAATCGAAAGGGGAACATTCAGTACTTC. Amino acids: CASGPNRKGNIQYF. Variable domain in full (rest from reference TRBV12-5 and TRBJ2-4): DARVTQTPRHKVTEMGQEVTMRCQPILGHNTVFWYRQTMMQGLELLAYFRNRAPLDDSGMPKDRFSAEMPDATLATLKIQPSEPRDSAVYFCASGPNRKGNIQYFGAGTRLSVL.

In this sample, this clone turned up a few times. The chain carries TRBV18 and TRBJ1-3; tentatively, D is TRBD1 (5 bases). Trimming cost V 6 bases and J 3 bases, with 12 bases left between them. This CDR3 region has 14 residues. The V gene's germline CDR1 is KGHSH and CDR2 LQKENI. The CDR3 here is CASSYNQGGNTIYF. The DNA for the CDR3 is TGTGCCAGCTCCTACAACCAGGGTGGAAACACCATATATTTT.

The V gene is TRBV10-3, the J gene TRBJ2-2, with D perhaps assigned TRBD1 or TRBD2 (5 bases each). V lost 0 bases and J lost 6, with 11 bases in between. This CDR3 contains 15 residues. CDR1 and CDR2 from the germline V gene are ENHRY and SYGVKD. The CDR3 DNA is TGTGCCATCAGTGAGTCGACCCGAGGGGCCGGGGAGCTGTTTTTT. This codes for CAISESTRGAGELFF.

This clone appeared once. The chain recombines TRBV13 with TRBJ1-6, with no clear D. The ends were cut back, 4 bases at V and 7 bases at J, with 14 bases in the middle. Germline V gene lookup returns CDR1 PRHDT and CDR2 FYEKMQ (reference sequence). This CDR3 is 15 amino acids long. CDR3 residues: CASSSSASQNSPLHF. CDR3 nucleotides: TGTGCCAGCAGCTCATCGGCGAGCCAGAATTCACCCCTCCACTTT.

This clone has just one count. V gene TRBV6-2 or TRBV6-3 combines with J gene TRBJ1-2; 8 bases fit TRBD1. CDR3 length equals 16 residues. V dropped 0 bases and J dropped 6; count of bases not matched to a gene: 9. Per germline, CDR1 MNHEY and CDR2 SVGEGT. CDR3 in DNA: TGTGCCAGCAGTTACTCCCAGAAGGGACAGGTTGATGGCTACACCTTC. Protein product: CASSYSQKGQVDGYTF.

The chain uses TRBV11-3 and TRBJ1-1; D is unclear. The CDR3 consists of 12 residues. V was shortened by 2 bases and J by 6 bases, with 7 bases between the two germline ends. Per germline, CDR1 SGHNT and CDR2 YENEEA. CDR3 coding DNA: TGTGCCAGCAGCTTAAGTGTCCCTGAAGCTTTCTTT. Its protein product is CASSLSVPEAFF.

The rearrangement joins TRBV4-3 to TRBJ2-6; 7 positions agree with TRBD1. The CDR3 runs to 17 residues. The germline V gene has CDR1 LGHNA and CDR2 YSLEER. V lost 0 bases to trimming and J lost 4 bases; unmatched junction nucleotides: 6. CDR3 sequence: CASSQDITGAGANVLTF. The CDR3 nucleotides read TGCGCCAGCAGCCAAGATATTACAGGGGCCGGGGCCAACGTCCTGACTTTC.

The chain has TRBV28 and TRBJ2-1; 11 nucleotides agree with TRBD2. The V gene end was trimmed by 6 bases and the J gene end by 8 bases; junction bases not matched to a gene: 9. This CDR3 contains 15 residues. Per germline, CDR1 MDHEN and CDR2 SYDVKM. CDR3 DNA sequence: TGTGCCAGCAGCGCGCGGGGACTAGCGGCCGATGAGCAGTTCTTC. Translation: CASSARGLAADEQFF.

The chain recombines TRBV18 with TRBJ2-1; 7 nucleotides align to TRBD2. From germline, CDR1 is KGHSH and CDR2 LQKENI. The CDR3 is 14 amino acids. The trim removed 0 bases at V and 9 bases at J, leaving 5 bases unmatched. The CDR3, as DNA: TGTGCCAGCTCACCACCGTCCGGGGGGACTGAGCAGTTCTTC. The encoded protein is CASSPPSGGTEQFF.

The V call is TRBV10-3, the J call TRBJ1-4; 7 bases are shared with TRBD1. The ends lost 4 bases at V and 5 bases at J; junction bases unmatched: 1. The germline V gene encodes CDR1 ENHRY and CDR2 SYGVKD. The CDR3 is made up of 13 amino acids. The chain's CDR3 is CAISGDRNEKLFF. The CDR3 nucleotides are TGTGCCATCAGTGGGGACAGAAATGAAAAACTGTTTTTT.

This chain links TRBV5-3 with TRBJ2-7; perhaps TRBD2 as D (6 bases). TRBV5-3 belongs to the ORF category, with a function that is uncertain. This CDR3 has 15 amino acids. The V gene lost 8 bases and the J gene lost 4 bases, with 22 bases spanning the gap. CDR3 DNA: TGTGCCAGCAAACCTAAACTAGCCCATATTTACGAGCAGTACTTC. This codes for CASKPKLAHIYEQYF.